The sample holds many counts of the clone carrying this T cell receptor beta chain. Its antigen is unknown. Molecules of cDNA were individually given unique molecular identifiers that were attached to them. TCRdb reprocessed the 5' RACE reads with MiXCR, giving one entry per CDR3 protein. Of 29,000 or so distinct CDR3 sequences in the sample, about 10% were seen once. The entry originates in a study of early T cells in non-severe SARS-CoV-2 infection. Overall study context: Chains stayed unpaired after sequencing of bulk RNA from unsorted whole blood. Study-level findings and limits: There was a bias toward anti-spike CD8 responses in VDJdb matching, which missed private and CD4 specificities.

The CDR3 runs 13 residues. Germline assignment: CDR1 SGHKS and CDR2 YYEKEE (reference sequence). Trimming removed 0 bases from V and 7 bases from J, with 10 bases in between. The rearrangement joins TRBV5-5 to TRBJ1-1; TRBD1 might be the D (5 bases). Sequenced material: whole blood. The sequence came from an adult who was a healthcare worker with PCR-confirmed SARS-CoV-2 infection or an uninfected control (not recorded which). The CDR3 bases are TGTGCCAGCAGCTTGGTGGCAGGGAATGAAGCTTTCTTT. Its translation is CASSLVAGNEAFF.